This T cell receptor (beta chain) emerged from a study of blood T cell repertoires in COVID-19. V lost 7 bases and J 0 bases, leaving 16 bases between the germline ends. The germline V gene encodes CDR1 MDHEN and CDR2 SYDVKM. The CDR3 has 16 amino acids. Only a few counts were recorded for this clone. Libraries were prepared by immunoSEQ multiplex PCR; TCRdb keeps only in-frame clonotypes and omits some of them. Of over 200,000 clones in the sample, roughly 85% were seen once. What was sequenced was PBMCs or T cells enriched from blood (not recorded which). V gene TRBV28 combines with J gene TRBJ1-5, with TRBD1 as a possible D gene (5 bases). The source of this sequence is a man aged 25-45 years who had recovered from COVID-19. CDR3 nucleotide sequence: TGTGCCAGCAATGTCCGCGGCAGGGTTAGCAATCAGCCCCAGCATTTT. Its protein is CASNVRGRVSNQPQHF.